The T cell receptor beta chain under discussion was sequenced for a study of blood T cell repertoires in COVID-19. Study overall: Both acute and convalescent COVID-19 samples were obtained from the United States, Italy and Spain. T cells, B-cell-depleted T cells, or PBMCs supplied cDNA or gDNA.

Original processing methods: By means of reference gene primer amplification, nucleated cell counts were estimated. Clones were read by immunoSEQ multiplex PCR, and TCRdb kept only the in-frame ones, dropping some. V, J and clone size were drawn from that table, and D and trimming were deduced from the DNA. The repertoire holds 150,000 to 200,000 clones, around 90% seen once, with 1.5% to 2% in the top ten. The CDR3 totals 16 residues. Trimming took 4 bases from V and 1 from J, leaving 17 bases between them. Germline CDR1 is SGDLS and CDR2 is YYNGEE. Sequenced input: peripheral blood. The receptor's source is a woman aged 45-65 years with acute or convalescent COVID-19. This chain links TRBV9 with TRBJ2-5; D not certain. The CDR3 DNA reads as TGTGCCAGCAGCCCGAGTGGGCAGGCCAGCCAAGAGACCCAGTACTTC. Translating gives CASSPSGQASQETQYF.